This T cell receptor (beta chain) was documented in a study of identical twins (dated by TCRdb to the mid-2010s). About the study as a whole: To test whether fetal clonotypes persist, this study deep-sequenced TCR alpha and beta repertoires from monozygotic twins, from unrelated adults of various ages, and from cord blood. Replicate twin experiments were performed at different times using different library preparation protocols to rule out contamination. The investigation overall reported the following: In monozygotic twins, recombination models systematically underestimated out-of-frame TCR alpha sharing, but the models matched the sharing seen between unrelated individuals. Conclusions relied on cross-sectional statistical analysis, since the same donors could not be followed over many years. In beta out-of-frame sequences, excess twin sharing was weaker, because having fewer shared sequences lowered the signal-to-noise ratio. Invariant T cells such as MAIT and iNKT could partly confound zero-insertion analyses, though diverse VJ usage argued against this for most clonotypes. Compared with coincidental sharing between unrelated individuals, out-of-frame TCR alpha sequences shared between twins had an excess of sequences with low generation probability. Abundant cord blood beta clonotypes carried fewer insertions; young adult naive repertoires showed a weaker similar trend, while memory repertoires showed none.

The method behind the library was 5' RACE. Sequenced using an Illumina HiSeq 2000. A universal primer binding site was added through template switching, and the final cDNA carried a unique molecular identifier so that TCR cDNA molecules could be counted accurately. Specific primers in the conserved constant-segment region were used to synthesize first-strand cDNA for the TCR alpha and beta chains. To control for contamination, each cDNA library was double barcoded with a SMART-Mk sample barcode plus Illumina barcodes. TruSeq adapter sequences, together with Illumina sample barcodes, were added in two successive PCR steps. The Illumina HiSeq platform was used with custom primers to sequence TCR alpha and beta cDNA libraries. The paper's processing steps were these. Raw reads were processed with MiGEC to extract unique molecular identifiers, and MiXCR was used to determine CDR3 positions. For each individual, recombination models were inferred using an EM algorithm with the repgenHMM and IGoR tools. The tcR package in R was used for shared clonotype analysis, with sharing normalized by the product of cloneset sizes. Out-of-frame nonproductive sequences were analyzed to study raw recombination free of thymic and clonal selection effects. The public sequencing data were trimmed at Q25 with fastp and processed into clonotypes with MiXCR by TCRdb, which kept only in-frame beta chains. Rows with a matching CDR3 protein are joined into one entry that keeps the most common DNA and genes. These V and J calls derive from TCRdb rather than the authors' analysis. In this sample the table shows about 1.7 million distinct CDR3 sequences, around a third of which occur a single time. The biggest ten clones account for under 0.35% of the sample.

This clonotype appeared a few times. The clone's antigen remains unknown. Per-nucleotide qualities are absent, and no much larger clonotype sits a single base away. The germline V gene gives CDR1 as SGHDN and CDR2 as FVKESK. Measured from the cysteine to the phenylalanine, the CDR3 is 17 residues long. Only the CDR3 DNA is retained, 51 bases long and in frame from the first base. Unmatched junction bases come to 8, with V trimmed by 0 bases and J by 3 bases. Only healthy Caucasian donors were included. Here the chain combines TRBV14 and TRBJ2-7, with 10 central nucleotides matching TRBD1. The material sequenced was cord blood. The TCR was taken from a newborn girl in good health. The CDR3 region has the sequence CASSQDQSGTGVYEQYF. The bases are TGTGCCAGCAGCCAAGATCAGTCCGGGACAGGGGTCTACGAGCAGTACTTC.